The present entry profiles one TCR beta chain with its context. Its antigen is still unknown. This record comes from a study of cytomegalovirus exposure and HLA in healthy donors. Findings and limits, study-wide: Analyzed later, most CMV-associated TCR beta chains appeared HLA-restricted.

This CDR3 has 15 amino acids. PCR primers comprised 60 Vbeta and 13 Jbeta primers. Method: immunoSEQ multiplex PCR; TCRdb's copy keeps in-frame clones and lacks some. The sample lists roughly 150,000 clones, around 75% occurring once. The sample consisted of PBMCs. The sequence was collected from a man younger than 30 in good health and CMV-seropositive. The chain carries TRBV1 and TRBJ2-5; TRBD2, the table's D call, was not compared with the DNA. TRBV1 is tagged as a pseudogene. This CDR3 reads CTSSHRLAGQETQYF. The CDR3 DNA sequence: TGCACCAGCAGCCATAGACTAGCGGGACAAGAGACCCAGTACTTC.